Shown below are 21 T cell receptor beta chains from a single sample sequenced in a study of cytotoxic CD8 clonotypes in ibrutinib-treated CLL. Clones were sequenced by immunoSEQ multiplex PCR, and TCRdb holds only the in-frame ones, with some missing. The repertoire holds about 140,000 clones, with more than 70% as singletons. Material: PBMCs, obtained after 36 months of ibrutinib treatment. These receptors were collected from a human donor with chronic lymphocytic leukemia.

The chain couples TRBV4-1 to TRBJ2-7; 10 nucleotides align to TRBD2. The CDR3 is 17 amino acids. The junction had 7 bases not matched to a gene; V was cut back by 1 base and J by 1 base. CDR1 and CDR2 from the germline V gene are MGHRA and YSYEKL. The CDR3 region has the DNA TGCGCCAGCAGCCAAGTACCTAGCGGGGGATATTCCTACGAGCAGTACTTC. Translation gives CASSQVPSGGYSYEQYF.

CDR3 in amino acids: CASSLGLVASQETQYF. The DNA for the CDR3 is TGCGCCAGCAGCCTGGGGTTGGTCGCGTCCCAGGAGACCCAGTACTTC. The chain is built from TRBV5-1 and TRBJ2-5; no firm D call. The CDR3 extends over 16 amino acids. Germline values: CDR1 SGHRS, CDR2 YFSETQ. The ends were cut back, 4 bases at V and 5 bases at J, with 21 bases in the middle.

The chain joins TRBV5-4 to TRBJ2-1, with D maybe TRBD1 (6 bases). V was cut by 6 bases and J by 6 bases, with 19 bases left in between. This CDR3 spans 15 amino acids. Germline lookup yields CDR1 SGHNT and CDR2 YYREEE (reference sequence). The CDR3 coding sequence is TGTGCCAGCAACACCCTCCCGGCAGGGGTCAATGAGCAGTTCTTC. This translates into CASNTLPAGVNEQFF.

This chain uses TRBV12-5 with TRBJ2-1; a possible D gene is TRBD1 (5 bases). V shed 0 bases and J shed 3 bases, with 9 bases lying between them. Germline V gene data show CDR1 as LGHNT and CDR2 as FRNRAP. The CDR3 extends over 15 amino acids. The CDR3 is CASGLVGADYNEQFF. The DNA of the CDR3 is TGTGCTAGTGGTTTGGTAGGGGCCGACTACAATGAGCAGTTCTTC.

This chain links TRBV19 with TRBJ1-1; D is unclear. The CDR3 runs 12 residues. Germline CDR1 is LNHDA and CDR2 is SQIVND (reference sequence). V gave up 3 bases and J gave up 4 bases, with 6 bases separating them. CDR3 amino acids: CASSMSRTEAFF. CDR3 DNA: TGTGCCAGTAGTATGTCCCGCACTGAAGCTTTCTTT.

The V and J genes are TRBV28 and TRBJ2-1; D remains ambiguous. Germline assignment: CDR1 MDHEN and CDR2 SYDVKM. The V gene lost 6 bases and the J gene lost 4 bases, with 16 bases spanning the gap. This CDR3 spans 15 amino acids. The chain's CDR3 is CASSFLYSTYNEQFF. CDR3 DNA: TGTGCCAGCAGCTTTTTGTACAGCACTTACAATGAGCAGTTCTTC.

The rearrangement links TRBV14 to TRBJ2-2; 7 nucleotides line up with TRBD2. J lost 1 base, V lost 2 bases, and 1 base had no gene match. CDR1 is SGHDN and CDR2 is FVKESK in the germline V gene. This CDR3 comprises 15 residues. CDR3 protein: CASSQLAVNTGELFF. The CDR3 region has the DNA TGTGCCAGCAGCCAACTAGCGGTGAACACCGGGGAGCTGTTTTTT.

The V and J genes are TRBV6-5 and TRBJ2-7, with D hard to call. The length of the CDR3 is 12 residues. Germline CDR1 MNHEY, CDR2 SVGAGI. The germline V and J ends were trimmed by 0 bases and 7 bases, with 7 bases remaining between them. CDR3 protein: CASSYSMGEQYF. For the CDR3, the DNA is TGTGCCAGCAGTTACTCGATGGGGGAGCAGTACTTC.

The rearrangement uses TRBV5-4 and TRBJ1-3; possibly TRBD1 for D (5 bases). V lost 0 bases, J lost 3 bases, and 13 bases lay in between. This CDR3 region has 16 residues. Looked up from germline, CDR1 is SGHNT and CDR2 is YYREEE (reference sequence). DNA of the CDR3: TGTGCCAGCAGCTTGGAACGGGGGGTAAGTGGAAACACCATATATTTT. Amino acids: CASSLERGVSGNTIYF.

This clone was detected once. One end of the junction does not line up with germline, which may come from a read error. This sequence joins TRBV6-1 and TRBJ2-4; D is possibly TRBD1 (6 bases). The CDR3 sequence is 13 residues long. Germline V CDR1 and CDR2: MNHNS, SASEGT. CDR3 DNA sequence: TGTGCCAGCAGTGAATATGTGAGGGACATAGCCATCTTC. Its protein is CASSEYVRDIAIF.

The chain recombines TRBV28 with TRBJ2-7; the D is unclear. Per the germline V gene, CDR1 is MDHEN and CDR2 is SYDVKM. CDR3 length equals 16 residues. V was cut by 6 bases and J by 3 bases, with 21 bases left in between. The chain's CDR3 is CASSGLRTALHYEQYF. CDR3 sequence (DNA): TGTGCCAGCAGCGGTCTAAGGACCGCGCTCCACTACGAGCAGTACTTC.

The rearrangement uses TRBV4-2 and TRBJ2-1, with D tentatively TRBD2 (6 bases). The ends were cut back, 1 base at V and 1 base at J, with 20 bases in the middle. Germline lookup yields CDR1 LGHNA and CDR2 YNFKEQ. The CDR3 sequence is 19 residues long. Here the CDR3 reads CASSQALSAGRGSYNEQFF. The CDR3, as DNA: TGTGCCAGCAGCCAAGCTCTAAGCGCGGGGCGAGGATCCTACAATGAGCAGTTCTTC.

The chain couples TRBV5-1 to TRBJ2-7; TRBD1 aligns across 8 bases. The CDR3 is 15 residues long. J was trimmed by 4 bases and V by 0 bases; bases with no gene match: 6. Per the germline V gene, CDR1 is SGHRS and CDR2 is YFSETQ. In nucleotides, the CDR3 is TGCGCCAGCAGCTTGGCGGCAGGGGGCTGGTACGAGCAGTACTTC. Amino acid sequence: CASSLAAGGWYEQYF.

The chain combines TRBV20-1 with TRBJ2-7; tentative D call: TRBD2 (5 bases). The CDR3 runs to 11 residues. Trimming pared 8 bases from V and 7 bases from J, leaving 15 bases between. Germline V gene data show CDR1 as DFQATT and CDR2 as SNEGSKA (reference sequence). Here the CDR3 DNA reads TGCAGTTGGGCGGGCCCTACGGAGCAGTACTTC. It translates to CSWAGPTEQYF.

This rearrangement joins TRBV6-5 to TRBJ2-7; 7 bases are shared with TRBD2. This CDR3 region has 13 residues. V lost 7 bases and J lost 4; bases outside the gene matches: 7. Germline CDR1 is MNHEY and CDR2 is SVGAGI. The CDR3 region is CASTTGGRYEQYF. CDR3 DNA: TGTGCCAGCACCACCGGGGGGAGGTACGAGCAGTACTTC.

This chain joins TRBV19 and TRBJ2-4, with 8 nucleotides matching TRBD1. Germline V lookup: CDR1 LNHDA, CDR2 SQIVND (reference sequence). The J segment lost 3 bases and the V segment lost 6 bases, leaving 10 bases of the junction unmatched. The CDR3 covers 16 residues. The CDR3 DNA sequence: TGTGCCAGTAGAGGACAGGGTATTCCCAACAAAAACATTCAGTACTTC. Protein: CASRGQGIPNKNIQYF. The full variable domain, rest sourced from reference TRBV19 and TRBJ2-4, is DGGITQSPKYLFRKEGQNVTLSCEQNLNHDAMYWYRQDPGQGLRLIYYSQIVNDFQKGDIAEGYSVSREKKESFPLTVTSAQKNPTAFYLCASRGQGIPNKNIQYFGAGTRLSVL.

The J gene is TRBJ2-7, the V gene TRBV5-1, with D possibly being TRBD2 (6 bases). V was cut by 8 bases and J by 0 bases, with 12 bases left in between. Germline lookup yields CDR1 SGHRS and CDR2 YFSETQ. The length of the CDR3 is 13 residues. CDR3 sequence: CASSAGSSYEQYF. As DNA, the CDR3 is TGCGCCAGTTCCGCGGGGAGCTCCTACGAGCAGTACTTC.

The genes are TRBV7-6 and TRBJ2-5; D unresolved. CDR1 is SGHVS, CDR2 FNYEAQ, per germline. The length of the CDR3 is 15 residues. Trimming pared 1 base from V and 7 bases from J, leaving 16 bases between. In nucleotides, the CDR3 is TGTGCCAGCAGCTTAGAGGAGCTACTCGCCGGGACCCAGTACTTC. The encoded protein is CASSLEELLAGTQYF. Supplemented by reference TRBV7-6 and TRBJ2-5, the full variable domain reads GAGVSQSPRYKVTKRGQDVALRCDPISGHVSLYWYRQALGQGPEFLTYFNYEAQQDKSGLPNDRFSAERPEGSISTLTIQRTEQRDSAMYRCASSLEELLAGTQYFGPGTRLLVL.

This clone showed up just once. V and J are TRBV4-1 and TRBJ2-5, with TRBD2 as a possible D gene (6 bases). This CDR3 region has 14 residues. Per germline, CDR1 MGHRA and CDR2 YSYEKL. Trimming pared 4 bases from V and 5 bases from J, leaving 14 bases between. The CDR3 region is CASSPTSQGETQYF. The CDR3 DNA reads TGCGCCAGCAGCCCCACTAGCCAGGGTGAGACCCAGTACTTC.

A single count supports this clone. The J gene is TRBJ1-1, the V gene TRBV7-9; unclear D gene. V gave up 7 bases and J gave up 3 bases, with 12 bases separating them. This CDR3 has 13 residues. Germline loops: CDR1 SEHNR, CDR2 FQNEAQ (reference sequence). The CDR3 DNA is TGTGCCAGCAACCTAGACTTGGACACTGAAGCTTTCTTT. It specifies CASNLDLDTEAFF.

The rearrangement uses TRBV25-1 and TRBJ1-2; TRBD1 agrees at 7 bases. CDR1 is MGHDK and CDR2 is SYGVNS in the germline V gene. The CDR3 loop spans 12 amino acids. V dropped 6 bases and J dropped 6; count of bases not matched to a gene: 4. The CDR3: CASRGQGDGYTF. The CDR3 coding sequence is TGTGCCAGCAGAGGGCAGGGGGATGGCTACACCTTC.